This T cell receptor (beta chain) was captured in a study of spatial heterogeneity in lung cancer. Each CDR3 protein gets one entry after TCRdb re-called the 5' RACE reads with MiXCR. The profile shows 4,000 or so distinct CDR3 sequences, approximately 9% of them singletons. On this clonotype itself: The antigen is unknown.

Time point defined: sample taken at primary tumor resection. More than 70 TRACERx patients with early, untreated non-small cell lung cancer donated samples. Study conclusions and caveats: Within tumors, counts of expanded alpha and beta TCRs tracked tumor mutation counts.

The sequence came from a male donor with early-stage non-small cell lung cancer. This material consisted of lung tumor tissue, taken at surgery.

The CDR3 nucleotides are TGTGCCAGCAGCCGCCCCGGATCAGCGCAGTATTTT. It translates to CASSRPGSAQYF. J is TRBJ2-3 and V is TRBV6-5; unclear D gene. The CDR3 sequence is 12 residues long. CDR1 and CDR2 (germline): MNHEY, SVGAGI. The V gene lost 6 bases and the J gene lost 10 bases, with 14 bases spanning the gap.